This T cell receptor (beta chain) derives from a study of molecular identifiers for immune sequencing clone quantification. Overall study context: In replicates, RNA from 20,000 or 100,000 naive CD8 cells was split five ways, four sequenced.

The authors built bulk TCR libraries by previously described methods with listed TCR primers. TCRdb re-analysed the PCR reads in MiXCR, keeping a single row per CDR3 protein. The table shows about 320,000 distinct CDR3 sequences, with about a fifth occurring only once. At least ten counts were recorded for this clonotype. The target antigen is unknown. Germline V gene data show CDR1 as DFQATT and CDR2 as SNEGSKA (reference sequence). The CDR3 is 14 residues long. The V and J ends lost 0 bases and 1 base respectively, with 10 bases between them. Study findings and constraints: Spiked Jurkat TCR RNA from one cell was reportedly detectable among under 1.2 million naive cells.

Sorting recovered naive CD8 T cells on a CD8+CD4-CCR7+CD45RA+ profile. This clonotype was sampled from a human donor in good health. Some libraries in this study had Jurkat cell RNA spiked in. The chain is built from TRBV20-1 and TRBJ2-7; maybe TRBD1 (5 bases). The sequenced sample was naive CD8+ T cells from blood, with Jurkat cell RNA spiked in. Subset of the sample: FACS-sorted CD8+CD4-CCR7+CD45RA+ naive T cells. The CDR3 loop is CSARDRATSYEQYF. In DNA form, the CDR3 reads TGCAGTGCTAGAGACAGGGCGACGTCCTACGAGCAGTACTTC.